This T cell receptor beta chain was recorded in a study of T cell responses to AZD1222 COVID-19 vaccine. Points from the study as a whole: Females outnumbered males among donors, who were mostly white British; clonal diversity was possibly underestimated.

As to this clone: What it binds is not known.

The CDR3 covers 15 residues. Germline CDR1 is LNHDA and CDR2 is SQIVND (reference sequence). Trimming cost V 2 bases and J 4 bases, with 14 bases left between them. Repertoires were generated with immunoSEQ multiplex PCR, while TCRdb's copy carries only in-frame clones and drops some. The sample holds 150,000 or so clones, about 92% seen once. This material consisted of peripheral blood, taken on day 0 of AZD1222 vaccination. The origin of this receptor is an adult in good health. The chain is built from TRBV19 and TRBJ1-1; the D is unclear. The CDR3 sequence: CASSITAHPPTEAFF. The CDR3 DNA is TGTGCCAGTAGTATAACGGCTCACCCACCCACTGAAGCTTTCTTT.